This T cell receptor beta chain came from a study of human T cells and chemical hapten exposure. As for time point: patch test 2, 6 weeks after DPC sensitization. The treatment denotes: therapeutic diphenylcyclopropenone sensitization with weekly scalp DPC. Trimming left V 6 bases short and J 2 bases short, with 10 bases between. The CDR3 contains 12 residues. Germline assignment: CDR1 DFQATT and CDR2 SNEGSKA (reference sequence). TCRdb recomputed calls from the RACE reads with MiXCR, one row per CDR3 protein. This sample has 360,000 or so distinct CDR3 sequences; roughly 6% occur once, and the top ten carry about 5.6%. In this sample, this clonotype turned up a few times.

This TCR was recovered from a woman between 18 and 29 years old with alopecia areata. Some clones in this sample may be carry-over from other donors' samples. The chain recombines TRBV20-1 with TRBJ1-2; maybe TRBD1 (6 bases). The source was whole blood, collected in connection with sensitization to the hapten diphenylcyclopropenone (DPC). This CDR3 is CSAPGENYGYTF. In DNA form, the CDR3 reads TGCAGTGCGCCAGGGGAGAACTATGGCTACACCTTC.